The sequence of this T cell receptor beta chain was determined in a study of beta chain features in type 1 diabetes. On the study more broadly: Regarding age, gender and cell yields, patients proved similar to healthy donors. Study-wide points: All four CD4+ subsets from Type 1 diabetes patients carried moderately but significantly shorter TCRB CDR3s. TCRB repertoires of naive, central memory and Treg cells appeared more similar among patients than among healthy donors.

Every donor provided one heparinised blood draw, which averaged about 120 mL. CDR1 is SGHTA, CDR2 FQGTGA, per germline. This CDR3 has 16 residues. V was clipped by 5 bases and J by 4 bases; unmatched bases: 7. What was sequenced were expressed TCRB transcripts, since all of the isolated RNA had been reverse transcribed. The repertoire was sequenced with immunoSEQ multiplex PCR; TCRdb's copy has only in-frame clones and lacks some. The repertoire holds hundreds of thousands of clones, with approximately 11% as singletons. Concerning this clone itself: Its target is not known.

This receptor was obtained from a woman aged 25-40 years in good health. The material sequenced was naive CD4+ T cells from blood. This chain links TRBV7-3 with TRBJ2-2, with 10 bases that match TRBD1. CDR3 sequence: CASSARQGAGTGELFF. Written as DNA, the CDR3 is TGTGCCAGCAGCGCACGACAGGGGGCGGGCACCGGGGAGCTGTTTTTT.